This T cell receptor beta chain was captured in a study of neoadjuvant anti-PD-1 for oral cavity cancer. The CDR3 runs to 15 residues. V dropped 2 bases and J dropped 2 bases, with 9 bases sitting between them. Germline values: CDR1 WNHNN, CDR2 SYGVQD (reference sequence). Method: immunoSEQ multiplex PCR; TCRdb's copy keeps in-frame clones and lacks some. This sample has roughly 67,000 clones, with around four fifths found just once. V usage is TRBV10-1 and J usage is TRBJ1-4; D is possibly TRBD1 (5 bases). The sequencing here drew on PBMCs, taken before nivolumab (anti-PD-1) treatment. This TCR was recovered from a person between 35 and 79 years old with oral cavity squamous cell carcinoma. CDR3 bases: TGCGCCAGCAGTGAGGCTGACAGCACTAATGAAAAACTGTTTTTT. Translation: CASSEADSTNEKLFF.